There are many counts of the clone carrying this TCR beta chain. Its antigen is not identified. The source material, RNA transcripts, was used to amplify TCR beta CDR3 regions. First-round RT-PCR with HTBI primers amplified the TCR CDR3 region. TCRdb re-called the multiplex PCR reads with MiXCR, one entry per CDR3 protein. This sample has roughly 200,000 distinct CDR3 sequences, with roughly 18% found just once. The data were taken from a study of T cells in Graves' hyperthyroidism and ophthalmopathy. Broader study findings: For ophthalmopathy, model prediction preceded onset by a median about 6.4 months.

Germline V CDR1 and CDR2: SGHVS, FQNEAQ. Trimming removed 4 bases at V and 0 bases at J, with 17 bases between. The CDR3 sequence is 17 residues long. Researchers barred patients who had uncontrolled infection, other autoimmune disease, pregnancy or lactation. Used for diagnoses were clinical symptoms, serum thyroxine and TRAb, thyroid ultrasound and orbital computed tomography. Input material: blood. The chain uses TRBV7-8 and TRBJ2-3; D could derive from TRBD1 or TRBD2 (7 bases each). This TCR came from a man aged 35 to 55 with Graves' hyperthyroidism. The CDR3: CASSSRGGTASTDTQYF. In DNA form, the CDR3 reads TGTGCCAGCAGCTCGAGGGGGGGGACAGCTAGCACAGATACGCAGTATTTT.